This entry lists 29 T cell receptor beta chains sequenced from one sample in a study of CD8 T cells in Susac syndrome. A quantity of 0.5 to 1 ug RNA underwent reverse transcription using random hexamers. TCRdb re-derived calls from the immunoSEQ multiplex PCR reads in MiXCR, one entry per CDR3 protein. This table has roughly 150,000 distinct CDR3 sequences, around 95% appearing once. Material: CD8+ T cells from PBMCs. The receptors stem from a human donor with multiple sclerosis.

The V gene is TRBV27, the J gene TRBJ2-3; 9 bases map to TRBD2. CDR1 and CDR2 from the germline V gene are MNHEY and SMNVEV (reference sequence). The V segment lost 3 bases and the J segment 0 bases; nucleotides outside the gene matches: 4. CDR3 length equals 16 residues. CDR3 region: CASSLKAGGSTDTQYF. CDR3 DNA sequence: TGTGCCAGCAGTTTGAAGGCGGGGGGGAGCACAGATACGCAGTATTTT.

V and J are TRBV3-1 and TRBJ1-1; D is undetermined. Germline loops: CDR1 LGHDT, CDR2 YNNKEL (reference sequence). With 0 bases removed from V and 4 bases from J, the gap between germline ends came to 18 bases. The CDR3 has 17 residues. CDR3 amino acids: CASSQDEVRPSSTEAFF. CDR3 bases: TGTGCCAGCAGCCAAGATGAGGTTCGGCCGTCCTCCACTGAAGCTTTCTTT.

In nucleotides, the CDR3 is TGTGCCAGCAGTGAACGGTTGGATGAGCAGTTCTTC. As protein: CASSERLDEQFF. J is TRBJ2-1 and V is TRBV25-1; D is undetermined. From germline, CDR1 is MGHDK and CDR2 SYGVNS. V was clipped by 2 bases and J by 8 bases, with 7 bases between them. The CDR3 is 12 amino acids.

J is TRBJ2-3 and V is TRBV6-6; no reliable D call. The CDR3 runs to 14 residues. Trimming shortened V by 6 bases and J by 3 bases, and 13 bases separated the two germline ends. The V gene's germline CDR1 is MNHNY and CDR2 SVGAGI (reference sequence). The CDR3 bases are TGTGCCAGCAGCCACTCATTGAGTACAGATACGCAGTATTTT. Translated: CASSHSLSTDTQYF.

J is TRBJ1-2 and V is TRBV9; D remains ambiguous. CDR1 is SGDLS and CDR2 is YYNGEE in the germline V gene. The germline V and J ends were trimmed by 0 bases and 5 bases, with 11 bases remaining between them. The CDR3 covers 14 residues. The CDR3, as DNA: TGTGCCAGCAGCGTAGGGTCGGGGATATATGGCTACACCTTC. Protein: CASSVGSGIYGYTF.

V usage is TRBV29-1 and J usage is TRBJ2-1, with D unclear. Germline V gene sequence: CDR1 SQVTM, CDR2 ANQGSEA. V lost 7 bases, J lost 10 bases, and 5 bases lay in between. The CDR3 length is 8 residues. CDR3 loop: CSGPEQFF. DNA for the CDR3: TGCAGCGGCCCGGAGCAGTTCTTC.

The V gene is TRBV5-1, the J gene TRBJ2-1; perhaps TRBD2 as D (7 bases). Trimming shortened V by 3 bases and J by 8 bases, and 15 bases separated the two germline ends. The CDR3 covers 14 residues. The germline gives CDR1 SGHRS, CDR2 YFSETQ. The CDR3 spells CASSWQGRVDEQFF. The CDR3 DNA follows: TGCGCCAGCAGCTGGCAGGGGAGGGTCGATGAGCAGTTCTTC.

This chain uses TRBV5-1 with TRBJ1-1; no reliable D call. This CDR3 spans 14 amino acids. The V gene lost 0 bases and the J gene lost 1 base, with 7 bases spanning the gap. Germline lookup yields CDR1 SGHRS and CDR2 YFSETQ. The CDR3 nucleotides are TGCGCCAGCAGCTTGGCACAGCCGAACACTGAAGCTTTCTTT. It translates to CASSLAQPNTEAFF. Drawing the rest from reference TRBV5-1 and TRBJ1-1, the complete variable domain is KAGVTQTPRYLIKTRGQQVTLSCSPISGHRSVSWYQQTPGQGLQFLFEYFSETQRNKGNFPGRFSGRQFSNSRSEMNVSTLELGDSALYLCASSLAQPNTEAFFGQGTRLTVV.

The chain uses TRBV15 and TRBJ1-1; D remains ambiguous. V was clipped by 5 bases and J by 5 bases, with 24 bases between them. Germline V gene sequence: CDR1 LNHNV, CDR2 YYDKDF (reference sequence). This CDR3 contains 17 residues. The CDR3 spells CATSPSLIGPRWTEAFF. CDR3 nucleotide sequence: TGTGCCACCAGCCCGTCGTTGATAGGACCCAGGTGGACTGAAGCTTTCTTT.

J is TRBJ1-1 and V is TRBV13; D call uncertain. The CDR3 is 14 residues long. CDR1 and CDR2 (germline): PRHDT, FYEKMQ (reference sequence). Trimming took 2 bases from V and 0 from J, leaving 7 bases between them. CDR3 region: CASSLRVMNTEAFF. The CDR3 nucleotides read TGTGCCAGCAGCTTAAGGGTCATGAACACTGAAGCTTTCTTT.

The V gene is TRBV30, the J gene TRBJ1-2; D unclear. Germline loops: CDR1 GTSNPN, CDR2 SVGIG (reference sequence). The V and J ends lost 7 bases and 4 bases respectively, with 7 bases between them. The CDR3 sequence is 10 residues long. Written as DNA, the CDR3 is TGTGCCTCGTACGGCTATGGCTACACCTTC. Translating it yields CASYGYGYTF.

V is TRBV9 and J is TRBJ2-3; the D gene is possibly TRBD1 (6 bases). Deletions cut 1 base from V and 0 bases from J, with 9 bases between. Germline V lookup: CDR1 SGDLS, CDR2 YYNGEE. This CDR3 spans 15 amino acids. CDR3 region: CASSVRQESTDTQYF. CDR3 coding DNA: TGTGCCAGCAGCGTAAGACAGGAAAGCACAGATACGCAGTATTTT.

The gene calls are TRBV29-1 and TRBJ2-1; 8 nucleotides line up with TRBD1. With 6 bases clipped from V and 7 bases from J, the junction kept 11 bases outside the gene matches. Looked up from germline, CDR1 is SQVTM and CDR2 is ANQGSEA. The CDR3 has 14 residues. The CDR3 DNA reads TGCAGCGTCGTAGACAGGGGAAGCCGGAATGAGCAGTTCTTC. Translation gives CSVVDRGSRNEQFF.

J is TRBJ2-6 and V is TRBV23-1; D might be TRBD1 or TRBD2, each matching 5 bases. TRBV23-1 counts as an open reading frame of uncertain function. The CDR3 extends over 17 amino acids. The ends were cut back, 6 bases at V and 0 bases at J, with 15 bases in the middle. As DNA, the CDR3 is TGCGCCAGCAGCTACTCGGGACGGATCTCTGGGGCCAACGTCCTGACTTTC. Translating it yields CASSYSGRISGANVLTF.

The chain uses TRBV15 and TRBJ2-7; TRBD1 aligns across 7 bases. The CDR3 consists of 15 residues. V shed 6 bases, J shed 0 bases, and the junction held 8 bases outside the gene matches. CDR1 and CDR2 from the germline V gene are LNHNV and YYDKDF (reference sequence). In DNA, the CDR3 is TGTGCCACCAGGAAAGGGACAGAACGCTCCTACGAGCAGTACTTC. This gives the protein CATRKGTERSYEQYF.

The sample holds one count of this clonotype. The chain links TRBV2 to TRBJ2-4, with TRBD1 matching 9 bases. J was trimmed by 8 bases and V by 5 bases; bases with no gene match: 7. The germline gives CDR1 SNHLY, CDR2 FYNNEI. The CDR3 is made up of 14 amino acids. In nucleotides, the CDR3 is TGTGCCAGCAGTCCGGGACAGGGTGTTGACATTCAGTACTTC. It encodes CASSPGQGVDIQYF.

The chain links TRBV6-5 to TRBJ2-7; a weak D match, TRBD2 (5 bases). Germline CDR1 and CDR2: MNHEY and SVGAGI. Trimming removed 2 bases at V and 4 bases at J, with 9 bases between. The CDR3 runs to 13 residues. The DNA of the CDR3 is TGTGCCAGCAGTTACCTACCGGGGTACGAGCAGTACGTC. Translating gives CASSYLPGYEQYV.

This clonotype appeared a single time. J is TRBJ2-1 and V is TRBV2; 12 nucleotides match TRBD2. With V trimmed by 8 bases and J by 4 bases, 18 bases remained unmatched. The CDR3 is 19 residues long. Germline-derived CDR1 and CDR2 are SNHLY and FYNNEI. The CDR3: CASGTASGGAYGLYNEQFF. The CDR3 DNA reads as TGTGCCAGCGGTACAGCTAGCGGGGGGGCCTATGGGCTTTACAATGAGCAGTTCTTC.

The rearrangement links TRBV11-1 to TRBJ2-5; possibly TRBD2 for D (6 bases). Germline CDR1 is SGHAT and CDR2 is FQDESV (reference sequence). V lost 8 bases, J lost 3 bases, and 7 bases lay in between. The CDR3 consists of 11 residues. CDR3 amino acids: CASRLEETQYF. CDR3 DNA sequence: TGTGCCAGCCGACTAGAAGAGACCCAGTACTTC.

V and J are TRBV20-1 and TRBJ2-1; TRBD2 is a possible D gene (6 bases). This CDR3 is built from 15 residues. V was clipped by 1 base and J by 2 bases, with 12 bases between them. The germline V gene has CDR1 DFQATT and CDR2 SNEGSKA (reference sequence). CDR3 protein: CSARGFGEAYNEQFF. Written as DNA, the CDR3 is TGCAGTGCTAGAGGTTTCGGGGAGGCCTACAATGAGCAGTTCTTC.

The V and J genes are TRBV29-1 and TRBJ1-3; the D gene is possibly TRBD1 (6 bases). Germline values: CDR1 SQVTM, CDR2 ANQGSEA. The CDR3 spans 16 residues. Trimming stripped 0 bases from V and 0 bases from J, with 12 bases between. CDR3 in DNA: TGCAGCGTTGAAGATGGGTGGACAGACTCTGGAAACACCATATATTTT. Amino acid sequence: CSVEDGWTDSGNTIYF.

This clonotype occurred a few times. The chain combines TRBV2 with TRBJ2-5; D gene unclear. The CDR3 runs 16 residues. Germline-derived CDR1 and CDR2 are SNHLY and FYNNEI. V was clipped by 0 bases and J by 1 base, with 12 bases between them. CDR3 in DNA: TGTGCCAGCAGTGAAGCAGCCAAGGGTATCCAAGAGACCCAGTACTTC. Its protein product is CASSEAAKGIQETQYF.

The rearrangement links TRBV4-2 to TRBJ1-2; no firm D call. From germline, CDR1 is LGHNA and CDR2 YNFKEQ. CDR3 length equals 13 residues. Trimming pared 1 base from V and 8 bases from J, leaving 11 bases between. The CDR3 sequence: CASSQAANGGYTF. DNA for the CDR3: TGTGCCAGCAGCCAAGCCGCGAACGGAGGCTACACCTTC.

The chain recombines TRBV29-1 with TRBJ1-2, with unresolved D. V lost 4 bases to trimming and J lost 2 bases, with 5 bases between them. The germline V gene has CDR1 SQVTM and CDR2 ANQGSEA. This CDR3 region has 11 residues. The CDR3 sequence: CSVGANYGYTF. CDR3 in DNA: TGCAGCGTTGGTGCAAACTATGGCTACACCTTC.

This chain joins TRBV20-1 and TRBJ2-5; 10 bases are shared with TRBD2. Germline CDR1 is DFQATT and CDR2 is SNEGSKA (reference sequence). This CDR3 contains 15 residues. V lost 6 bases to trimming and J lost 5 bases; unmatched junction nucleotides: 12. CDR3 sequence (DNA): TGCAGTGCATCCTTGGCTAGCGGGGGTATCGAGACCCAGTACTTC. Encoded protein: CSASLASGGIETQYF.

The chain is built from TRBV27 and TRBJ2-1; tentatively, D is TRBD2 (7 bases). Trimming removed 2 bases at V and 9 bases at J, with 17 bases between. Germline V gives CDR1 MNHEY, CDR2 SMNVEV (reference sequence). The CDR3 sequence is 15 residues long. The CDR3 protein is CASSLSRGGISEQFF. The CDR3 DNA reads TGTGCCAGCAGTTTAAGTAGGGGGGGTATAAGTGAGCAGTTCTTC.

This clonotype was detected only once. For the CDR3, the DNA is TGTGCCAGCAGATCCCTTAGCGGGGGGTCCTACAATGAGCAGTTCTTC. This codes for CASRSLSGGSYNEQFF. The gene calls are TRBV12-3 or TRBV12-4 and TRBJ2-1; 10 bases are shared with TRBD2. This CDR3 comprises 16 residues. The V and J ends lost 6 bases and 1 base, in that order; junction bases with no gene match: 6.

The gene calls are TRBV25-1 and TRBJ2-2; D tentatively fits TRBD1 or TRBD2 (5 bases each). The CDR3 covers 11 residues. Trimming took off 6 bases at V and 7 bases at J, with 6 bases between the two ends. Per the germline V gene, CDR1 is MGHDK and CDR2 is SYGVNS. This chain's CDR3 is CASRGDGELFF. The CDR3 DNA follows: TGTGCCAGCAGGGGGGACGGGGAGCTGTTTTTT.

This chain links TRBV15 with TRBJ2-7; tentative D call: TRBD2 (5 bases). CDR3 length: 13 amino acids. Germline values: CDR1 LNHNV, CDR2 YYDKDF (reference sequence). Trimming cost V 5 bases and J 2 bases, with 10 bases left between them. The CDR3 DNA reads TGTGCCACCAGCGGACGGGGTCCCTACGAGCAGTACGTC. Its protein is CATSGRGPYEQYV.